The next 14 T cell receptor beta chains were all read from a single sample in a study of cytomegalovirus exposure and HLA in healthy donors. The PCR contained 60 Vbeta and 13 Jbeta primers. Repertoires were generated with immunoSEQ multiplex PCR, while TCRdb's copy carries only in-frame clones and drops some. The sample lists approximately 160,000 clones, 70% to 90% occurring once. The sequenced sample consisted of PBMCs. The source is a woman aged 18-29 years in good health and CMV-seronegative.

The chain has TRBV21-1 and TRBJ2-7; the table names TRBD1, a call not compared with the DNA. TRBV21-1 corresponds to a pseudogene. The CDR3 extends over 13 amino acids. CDR3 in DNA: TGTGCCAGCAGCAAGGACAGGTTCTACGAGCAGTACTTC. Residues: CASSKDRFYEQYF.

This chain connects TRBV11-3 to TRBJ1-2; D is possibly TRBD1 (6 bases). V was trimmed by 5 bases and J by 0 bases, leaving 16 bases between them. This CDR3 has 16 residues. Per germline, CDR1 SGHNT and CDR2 YENEEA. CDR3 in amino acids: CASSIRGSGANYGYTF. The CDR3 DNA reads TGTGCCAGCAGCATCAGGGGATCTGGGGCTAACTATGGCTACACCTTC.

This sequence joins TRBV27 and TRBJ2-3; D is possibly TRBD1 (6 bases). This CDR3 region has 13 residues. Germline lookup yields CDR1 MNHEY and CDR2 SMNVEV (reference sequence). V gave up 4 bases and J gave up 3 bases, with 8 bases separating them. The CDR3 DNA follows: TGTGCCAGCAGTTCCCAGGGGACAGATACGCAGTATTTT. Amino acids: CASSSQGTDTQYF.

The genes are TRBV28 and TRBJ1-3; 7 positions agree with TRBD1. The CDR3 is 14 amino acids. V shed 2 bases and J 4 bases; nucleotides not matched to a gene: 2. CDR1 and CDR2 from the germline V gene are MDHEN and SYDVKM. CDR3: CASSLRGLGNTIYF. CDR3 sequence (DNA): TGTGCCAGCAGTTTAAGGGGGCTGGGAAACACCATATATTTT.

This clone occurred once. A junction boundary mismatches the germline segment, possibly from a read error. Written as DNA, the CDR3 is TGTGCCAGCAGGCCTAGGACTAGCGGGAGGGTATGGAGCGGCAATGGGCAGTTCTTC. It yields the protein CASRPRTSGRVWSGNGQFF. The chain is built from TRBV7-8 and TRBJ2-1; TRBD2 agrees at 15 bases. The CDR3 spans 19 residues. Germline assignment: CDR1 SGHVS and CDR2 FQNEAQ.

This clone was counted once. The chain joins TRBV28 to TRBJ1-2, with D possibly matching TRBD1 (6 bases). The V gene's germline CDR1 is MDHEN and CDR2 SYDVKM. The CDR3 has 15 amino acids. The ends were cut back, 9 bases at V and 4 bases at J, with 21 bases in the middle. The CDR3 nucleotides read TGTGCCAGTTGGGGGGGCGGACTCCTCGGCTATGGCTACACCTTC. Translated: CASWGGGLLGYGYTF.

The chain is built from TRBV7-8 and TRBJ1-5; perhaps TRBD1 as D (5 bases). Trimming removed 1 base from V and 4 bases from J, with 8 bases in between. The CDR3 sequence is 14 residues long. The germline CDR1 and CDR2 sequences are SGHVS and FQNEAQ. The CDR3 DNA sequence: TGTGCCAGCAGCTTAGAGGGGAGGAATCAGCCCCAGCATTTT. Its protein product is CASSLEGRNQPQHF.

CDR3 sequence: CASSSGNYEQYF. The DNA of the CDR3 is TGTGCCAGCAGTTCAGGAAACTACGAGCAGTACTTC. The chain couples TRBV28 to TRBJ2-7; D is uncertain. This CDR3 has 12 residues. The germline V gene encodes CDR1 MDHEN and CDR2 SYDVKM. V lost 4 bases, J lost 3 bases, and 7 bases lay in between. Using reference TRBV28 and TRBJ2-7 for the parts outside the CDR3, the full variable domain is DVKVTQSSRYLVKRTGEKVFLECVQDMDHENMFWYRQDPGLGLRLIYFSYDVKMKEKGDIPEGYSVSREKKERFSLILESASTNQTSMYLCASSSGNYEQYFGPGTRLTVT.

V is TRBV28 and J is TRBJ1-3, with TRBD1 as a possible D gene (5 bases). Trimming took off 7 bases at V and 0 bases at J, with 13 bases between the two ends. Germline values: CDR1 MDHEN, CDR2 SYDVKM. This CDR3 comprises 15 residues. The CDR3 region is CASTWGGVSGNTIYF. The CDR3 region has the DNA TGTGCCAGCACATGGGGGGGGGTCTCTGGAAACACCATATATTTT.

The chain is built from TRBV2 and TRBJ1-1; D gene ambiguous. This CDR3 has 12 amino acids. The V and J ends lost 9 bases and 1 base respectively, with 9 bases between them. Germline loops: CDR1 SNHLY, CDR2 FYNNEI. The CDR3 coding sequence is TGTGCCAGTGCCAGGCCGAACACTGAAGCTTTCTTT. Translation: CASARPNTEAFF.

The V call is TRBV5-6, the J call TRBJ1-5, with a possible D match to TRBD1 (6 bases). CDR1 and CDR2 (germline): SGHDT, YYEEEE. The CDR3 has 15 amino acids. Trimming removed 2 bases at V and 7 bases at J, with 16 bases between. The CDR3 coding sequence is TGTGCCAGCAGCTTATACGGTGGGGGCAGCCAGCCCCAGCATTTT. Protein: CASSLYGGGSQPQHF.

The CDR3 DNA reads as TGTGCCAGCAGCTCGACAGGGGGACAGGGGGGCGAGCAGTACTTC. It specifies CASSSTGGQGGEQYF. The chain is built from TRBV7-3 and TRBJ2-7, with 11 bases that match TRBD1. The CDR3 has 15 residues. The V gene's germline CDR1 is SGHTA and CDR2 FQGTGA. V shed 4 bases and J 6 bases; nucleotides not matched to a gene: 8.

The J gene is TRBJ2-1, the V gene TRBV6-4, with 11 positions matching TRBD2. V lost 4 bases to trimming and J lost 1 base; unmatched junction nucleotides: 0. This CDR3 has 15 residues. Germline V gene sequence: CDR1 MRHNA, CDR2 SNTAGT. The CDR3 loop is CASSGTSGSYNEQFF. The CDR3 DNA follows: TGTGCCAGCAGTGGGACTAGCGGGTCCTACAATGAGCAGTTCTTC.

The V and J genes are TRBV9 and TRBJ2-3, with TRBD2 identical over 13 bases. V lost 4 bases to trimming and J lost 5 bases; unmatched junction nucleotides: 7. From germline, CDR1 is SGDLS and CDR2 YYNGEE. This CDR3 spans 16 amino acids. The CDR3 spells CASSPRTSGRRDTQYF. CDR3 DNA: TGTGCCAGCAGCCCACGGACTAGCGGGAGACGAGATACGCAGTATTTT.